The 15 T cell receptor beta chains in this list originate from one sample, sequenced in a study of blood T cell repertoires in COVID-19 (dated by TCRdb to about 2020). Library generation was performed with the immunoSEQ multiplex PCR assay. Drawn from immuneACCESS, this table holds only the in-frame rearrangements with V and J called that TCRdb kept. Clones are partly lost; checked studies trace under half to an unresolved V gene and leave the rest unexplained. The sample contains about 60,000 clones, approximately 81% of them found a single time. Of the sample, 3.5% to 4% is held by the ten largest clones. The specimen was PBMCs or T cells enriched from blood (not recorded which). These receptor sequences come from a woman aged 40 to 50 with acute COVID-19.

This sequence joins TRBV29-1 and TRBJ1-3; weak D call: TRBD1 (5 bases). CDR3 length: 11 amino acids. V shed 7 bases and J shed 3 bases, with 7 bases lying between them. Germline CDR1 reads SQVTM; CDR2 reads ANQGSEA. The CDR3 sequence: CSAQGGNTIYF. CDR3 sequence (DNA): TGCAGCGCTCAGGGTGGAAACACCATATATTTT. Full variable domain (rest looked up from reference TRBV29-1 and TRBJ1-3): SAVISQKPSRDICQRGTSLTIQCQVDSQVTMMFWYRQQPGQSLTLIATANQGSEATYESGFVIDKFPISRPNLTFSTLTVSNMSPEDSSIYLCSAQGGNTIYFGEGSWLTVV.

This clone has only a few counts. The genes are TRBV7-8 and TRBJ2-1; 9 nucleotides line up with TRBD1. CDR3 length: 15 amino acids. The J segment lost 7 bases and the V segment lost 1 base, leaving 5 bases of the junction unmatched. Germline V CDR1 and CDR2: SGHVS, FQNEAQ. The CDR3 region is CASSLGDREVNEQFF. The CDR3 DNA sequence: TGTGCCAGCAGCTTAGGGGACAGGGAAGTAAATGAGCAGTTCTTC.

This clone was seen just once. The V and J genes are TRBV2 and TRBJ2-3; 7 bases are a match to TRBD1. Germline V gene lookup returns CDR1 SNHLY and CDR2 FYNNEI. The CDR3 consists of 14 residues. J gave up 5 bases and V 2 bases, and 4 bases lay outside the gene matches. The CDR3 here is CASSERGRLDTQYF. The CDR3 DNA is TGTGCCAGCAGTGAAAGGGGGCGTCTAGATACGCAGTATTTT.

The genes are TRBV15 and TRBJ1-2; D remains unclear. The V end lost 3 bases, the J end lost 1 base, and 15 bases lay between the germline ends. Germline loops: CDR1 LNHNV, CDR2 YYDKDF (reference sequence). This CDR3 spans 16 amino acids. CDR3 sequence reads: CATSRRGAFHNYGYTF. In DNA form, the CDR3 reads TGTGCCACCAGCAGGCGGGGAGCGTTCCATAACTATGGCTACACCTTC.

This clone has more than one count but fewer than ten. The rearrangement links TRBV5-1 to TRBJ2-3, with 7 bases identical to TRBD1. Per the germline V gene, CDR1 is SGHRS and CDR2 is YFSETQ. V lost 0 bases, J lost 0 bases, and 4 bases stayed unmatched. The CDR3 has 16 residues. CDR3: CASSLGGDSSTDTQYF. The CDR3 bases are TGCGCCAGCAGCTTGGGAGGGGACAGCAGCACAGATACGCAGTATTTT.

This chain uses TRBV4-1 with TRBJ1-2; 7 nucleotides line up with TRBD1. This CDR3 contains 18 residues. The V gene end was trimmed by 0 bases and the J gene end by 7 bases; junction bases not matched to a gene: 17. Per the germline V gene, CDR1 is MGHRA and CDR2 is YSYEKL. The CDR3 DNA sequence: TGCGCCAGCAGCCAAGATCGACAGGGCGCGAATGAAGAAGGTGGCTACACCTTC. Protein product: CASSQDRQGANEEGGYTF.

This chain uses TRBV27 with TRBJ1-1; TRBD1 agrees at 11 bases. The V gene end was trimmed by 4 bases and the J gene end by 6 bases; junction bases not matched to a gene: 1. From germline, CDR1 is MNHEY and CDR2 SMNVEV (reference sequence). This CDR3 comprises 13 residues. In DNA form, the CDR3 reads TGTGCCAGCAGTTGGACAGGGGGCTCTGAAGCTTTCTTT. It translates to CASSWTGGSEAFF.

CDR3 region: CASSLRHRVVHEQYV. The CDR3 coding sequence is TGTGCCAGCAGCCTCCGGCACAGGGTGGTCCACGAGCAGTACGTC. The chain joins TRBV5-4 to TRBJ2-7; perhaps TRBD1 as D (6 bases). Trimming stripped 4 bases from V and 5 bases from J, with 19 bases between. The CDR3 covers 15 residues. CDR1 SGHNT and CDR2 YYREEE come from the germline V gene (reference sequence).

This clone has only a few counts. V and J are TRBV6-6 and TRBJ1-2; 7 bases fit TRBD1. The junction had 6 bases not matched to a gene; V was cut back by 0 bases and J by 2 bases. CDR1 and CDR2 from the germline V gene are MNHNY and SVGAGI (reference sequence). The CDR3 runs to 16 residues. Here the CDR3 DNA reads TGTGCCAGCAGTTACTCGATTACAGGGGTGAACTATGGCTACACCTTC. This sequence encodes CASSYSITGVNYGYTF.

V is TRBV7-6 and J is TRBJ2-7, with TRBD1 identical over 7 bases. CDR1 SGHVS and CDR2 FNYEAQ come from the germline V gene. Trimming cost V 3 bases and J 2 bases; bases outside gene matches: 4. This CDR3 is 14 amino acids long. The CDR3 DNA follows: TGTGCCAGCAGCTTGACAGGGTTAACCTACGAGCAGTACTTC. This sequence encodes CASSLTGLTYEQYF.

V and J are TRBV6-1 and TRBJ2-7, with 11 bases identical to TRBD1. Germline V lookup: CDR1 MNHNS, CDR2 SASEGT. CDR3 length: 18 amino acids. V shed 3 bases and J 2 bases; nucleotides not matched to a gene: 12. The CDR3 sequence: CASSDLDPDRGQTYEQYV. DNA of the CDR3: TGTGCCAGCAGTGATCTAGATCCGGACAGGGGGCAGACCTACGAGCAGTACGTC.

This chain links TRBV18 with TRBJ2-5; TRBD2 aligns across 7 bases. With V trimmed by 6 bases and J by 5 bases, 6 bases remained unmatched. This CDR3 spans 13 amino acids. CDR1 is KGHSH and CDR2 is LQKENI in the germline V gene. Here the CDR3 reads CASSPGRAETQYF. The CDR3 DNA sequence: TGTGCCAGCTCGCCAGGGAGGGCGGAGACCCAGTACTTC.

This clone occurred a few times. This chain joins TRBV19 and TRBJ2-3; the D is unclear. The CDR3 is made up of 12 amino acids. Germline values: CDR1 LNHDA, CDR2 SQIVND (reference sequence). With 6 bases removed from V and 5 bases from J, the gap between germline ends came to 9 bases. The CDR3 DNA reads as TGTGCCAGTAGAATATCCGGAGATACGCAGTATTTT. It yields the protein CASRISGDTQYF.

Written as DNA, the CDR3 is TGCGCCAGCGCGGGGGGGGCCCTGCCCGACAATGAGCAGTTCTTC. Translation gives CASAGGALPDNEQFF. The J gene is TRBJ2-1, the V gene TRBV4-1, with 9 bases identical to TRBD2. This CDR3 spans 15 amino acids. Germline V lookup: CDR1 MGHRA, CDR2 YSYEKL. V lost 8 bases, J lost 5 bases, and 10 bases stayed unmatched.

The rearrangement links TRBV7-2 to TRBJ2-7; 7 nucleotides agree with TRBD1. This CDR3 spans 15 amino acids. V trimming: 5 bases; J trimming: 5 bases; junction bases outside the gene matches: 12. The germline V gene encodes CDR1 SGHTA and CDR2 FQGNSA. This CDR3 reads CASSPVRQGWNEQYF. The CDR3, as DNA: TGTGCCAGCAGCCCCGTTAGACAGGGTTGGAACGAGCAGTACTTC.